This TCR beta chain was observed in a study of T cells in Graves' hyperthyroidism and ophthalmopathy. Fresh 10 ml peripheral blood yielded PBMCs. This clonotype appeared a few times. TCR beta CDR3 region amplification was performed from RNA transcripts. HTBI primers drove first-round RT-PCR of the TCR CDR3. TCRdb used MiXCR to reprocess the multiplex PCR reads, holding one entry per CDR3 protein. The sample has approximately 600,000 distinct CDR3 sequences, less than 25% seen once; the top ten hold more than 30%. This sequence originates from a man between 25 and 39 years old with Graves' ophthalmopathy. Sample: blood.

This CDR3 reads CASSQDWRAAYEQYF. The CDR3 DNA sequence: TGCGCCAGCAGCCAAGATTGGCGTGCTGCGTACGAGCAGTACTTC. V and J are TRBV4-1 and TRBJ2-7; D is uncertain. Germline CDR1 MGHRA, CDR2 YSYEKL. This CDR3 region has 15 residues. V was cut by 0 bases and J by 4 bases, with 13 bases left in between.